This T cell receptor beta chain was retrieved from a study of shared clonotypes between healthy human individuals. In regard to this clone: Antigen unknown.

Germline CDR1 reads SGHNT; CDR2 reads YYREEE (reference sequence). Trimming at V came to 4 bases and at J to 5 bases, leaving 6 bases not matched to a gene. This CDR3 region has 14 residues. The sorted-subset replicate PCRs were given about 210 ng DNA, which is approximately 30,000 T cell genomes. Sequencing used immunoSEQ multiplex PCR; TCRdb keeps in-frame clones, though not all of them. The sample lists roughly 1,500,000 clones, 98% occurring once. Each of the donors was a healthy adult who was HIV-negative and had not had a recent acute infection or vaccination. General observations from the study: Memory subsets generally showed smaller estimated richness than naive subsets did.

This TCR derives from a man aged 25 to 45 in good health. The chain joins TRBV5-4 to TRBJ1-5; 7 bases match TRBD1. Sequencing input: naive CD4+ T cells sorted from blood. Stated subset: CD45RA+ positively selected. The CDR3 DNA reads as TGTGCCAGCAGCATGGGGACAGACCATCAGCCCCAGCATTTT. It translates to CASSMGTDHQPQHF.